One sample yielded the 12 T cell receptor beta chains listed below, sequenced in a study of T cell clonotyping in hematopoietic cell transplantation. TCRdb's table, derived via immunoSEQ multiplex PCR, lists solely in-frame clones and lacks some. There are some 40,000 clones in the sample; around 84% occur only once, and approximately 3% lies in the top ten. Documented time point: recipient sample about 28 days before transplant, after cytoreduction. The sequencing here drew on peripheral blood mononuclear cells, taken before stem cell transplant. The source is a man in his sixties with acute myeloid leukemia. Some clones in this sample may be carry-over from other donors' samples.

V and J are TRBV30 and TRBJ1-6, with TRBD1 as a possible D gene (5 bases). The V end lost 3 bases, the J end lost 8 bases, and 23 bases lay between the germline ends. This CDR3 is 17 amino acids long. Germline CDR1 is GTSNPN and CDR2 is SVGIG (reference sequence). CDR3 protein: CAWRRRHGGEWDSPLHF. The CDR3 bases are TGTGCCTGGAGGAGGAGACACGGGGGGGAATGGGATTCACCCCTCCACTTT.

CDR3 loop: CASSLGRATNEKLFF. Written as DNA, the CDR3 is TGTGCCAGCAGCTTAGGTCGGGCAACTAATGAAAAACTGTTTTTT. The chain carries TRBV11-2 and TRBJ1-4; D is undetermined. Germline CDR1 and CDR2: SGHAT and FQNNGV. V was trimmed by 1 base and J by 0 bases, leaving 6 bases between them. The CDR3 has 15 amino acids.

This clone was detected once. The rearrangement links TRBV7-3 to TRBJ2-7; 7 bases fit TRBD1. Germline V gene lookup returns CDR1 SGHTA and CDR2 FQGTGA. The trim removed 2 bases at V and 3 bases at J, leaving 4 bases unmatched. The CDR3 totals 14 residues. CDR3 nucleotide sequence: TGTGCCAGCAGCTTATCTGGACAGGACTACGAGCAGTACTTC. Amino acids: CASSLSGQDYEQYF.

In this sample, this clone turned up once. This chain connects TRBV7-2 to TRBJ1-5, with D possibly matching TRBD1 (5 bases). The CDR3 has 14 residues. Germline V gene sequence: CDR1 SGHTA, CDR2 FQGNSA. V shed 5 bases and J shed 3 bases, with 11 bases lying between them. CDR3 nucleotide sequence: TGTGCCAGCAGCCCCGAGGGGTTCAATCAGCCCCAGCATTTT. Its protein product is CASSPEGFNQPQHF.

This sequence joins TRBV6-5 and TRBJ1-6; the D is unclear. Trimming removed 5 bases from V and 1 base from J, with 9 bases in between. The length of the CDR3 is 15 residues. The germline gives CDR1 MNHEY, CDR2 SVGAGI. CDR3 sequence: CASSRVASYNSPLHF. The CDR3 DNA is TGTGCCAGCAGTCGTGTCGCGTCCTATAATTCACCCCTCCACTTT.

Here the CDR3 DNA reads TGTGCCAGCAGTGTTATGCCGAGACAGAACACTGAAGCTTTCTTT. Amino acid sequence: CASSVMPRQNTEAFF. The chain links TRBV6-1 to TRBJ1-1; D unclear. The CDR3 has 15 residues. Germline V lookup: CDR1 MNHNS, CDR2 SASEGT. Trimming cost V 4 bases and J 1 base, with 13 bases left between them.

This rearrangement joins TRBV4-2 to TRBJ1-1, with a possible D match to TRBD1 (5 bases). V was cut by 1 base and J by 8 bases, with 11 bases left in between. The CDR3 runs 13 residues. Germline V gene data show CDR1 as LGHNA and CDR2 as YNFKEQ. This chain's CDR3 is CASSQVAREEAFF. In DNA form, the CDR3 reads TGTGCCAGCAGCCAAGTAGCCAGGGAGGAAGCTTTCTTT.

The chain has TRBV4-3 and TRBJ1-5, with D possibly TRBD1 on 5 matching bases. CDR1 is LGHNA and CDR2 is YSLEER in the germline V gene. Trimming removed 1 base at V and 0 bases at J, with 16 bases between. This CDR3 contains 18 residues. DNA for the CDR3: TGCGCCAGCAGCCAAGTCCTCGCGGGGGGGAATAGCAATCAGCCCCAGCATTTT. It translates to CASSQVLAGGNSNQPQHF.

The rearrangement uses TRBV29-1 and TRBJ1-1; no clear D gene. Trimming stripped 7 bases from V and 6 bases from J, with 21 bases between. The CDR3 has 14 residues. In germline, CDR1 is SQVTM, CDR2 ANQGSEA. The CDR3 nucleotides are TGCAGCGGTAACGAGCCCGTAAAGGGCGCTGAAGCTTTCTTT. Translating it yields CSGNEPVKGAEAFF.

This rearrangement joins TRBV5-6 to TRBJ2-7; no clear D gene. Germline CDR1 SGHDT, CDR2 YYEEEE. The CDR3 contains 14 residues. V was shortened by 0 bases and J by 2 bases, with 9 bases between the two germline ends. The CDR3 is CASSLGVGPYEQYF. CDR3 sequence (DNA): TGTGCCAGCAGCTTGGGTGTAGGGCCCTACGAGCAGTACTTC. Complete variable domain (other parts from reference TRBV5-6 and TRBJ2-7): DAGVTQSPTHLIKTRGQQVTLRCSPKSGHDTVSWYQQALGQGPQFIFQYYEEEERQRGNFPDRFSGHQFPNYSSELNVNALLLGDSALYLCASSLGVGPYEQYFGPGTRLTVT.

The rearrangement joins TRBV6-5 to TRBJ1-1; D remains ambiguous. This CDR3 is 14 amino acids long. Germline CDR1 is MNHEY and CDR2 is SVGAGI. V lost 6 bases, J lost 4 bases, and 15 bases lay in between. The CDR3 here is CASRNRMESTEAFF. CDR3 nucleotides: TGTGCCAGCAGAAACAGAATGGAAAGCACTGAAGCTTTCTTT.

V is TRBV5-6 and J is TRBJ2-7, with unresolved D. V was pared by 4 bases and J by 3 bases, with 14 bases between. CDR3 size: 14 residues. Germline CDR1 reads SGHDT; CDR2 reads YYEEEE. CDR3 region: CASSGVSSLYEQYF. The CDR3 DNA follows: TGTGCCAGCAGCGGAGTCTCGAGCCTCTACGAGCAGTACTTC.